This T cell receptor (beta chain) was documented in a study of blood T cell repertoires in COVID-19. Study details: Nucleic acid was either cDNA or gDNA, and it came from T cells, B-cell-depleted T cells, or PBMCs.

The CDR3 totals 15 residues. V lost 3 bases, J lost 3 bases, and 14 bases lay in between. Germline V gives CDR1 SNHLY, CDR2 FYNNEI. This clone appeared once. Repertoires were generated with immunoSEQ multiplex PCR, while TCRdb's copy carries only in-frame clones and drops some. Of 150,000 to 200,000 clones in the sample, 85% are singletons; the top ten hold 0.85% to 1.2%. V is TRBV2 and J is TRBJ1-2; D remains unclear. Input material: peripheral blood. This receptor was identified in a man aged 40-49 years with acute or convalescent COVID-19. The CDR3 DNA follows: TGTGCCAGCAGTGACTTCACTCTCTCGGACTATGGCTACACCTTC. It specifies CASSDFTLSDYGYTF. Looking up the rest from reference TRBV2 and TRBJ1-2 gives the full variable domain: EPEVTQTPSHQVTQMGQEVILRCVPISNHLYFYWYRQILGQKVEFLVSFYNNEISEKSEIFDDQFSVERPDGSNFTLKIRSTKLEDSAMYFCASSDFTLSDYGYTFGSGTRLTVV.